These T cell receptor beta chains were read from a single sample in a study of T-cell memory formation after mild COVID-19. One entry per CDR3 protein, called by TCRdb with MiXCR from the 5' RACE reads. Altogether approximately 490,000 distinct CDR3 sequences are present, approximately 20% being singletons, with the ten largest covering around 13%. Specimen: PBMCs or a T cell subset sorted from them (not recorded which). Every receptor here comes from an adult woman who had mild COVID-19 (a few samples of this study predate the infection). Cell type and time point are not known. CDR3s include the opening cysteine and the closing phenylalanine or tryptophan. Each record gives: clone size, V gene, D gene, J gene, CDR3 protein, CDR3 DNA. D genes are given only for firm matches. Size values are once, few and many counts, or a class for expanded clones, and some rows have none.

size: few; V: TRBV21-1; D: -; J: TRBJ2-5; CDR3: CASSKDRDLKAPQYF; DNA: TGTGCCAGCAGCAAAGATCGGGACCTCAAGGCCCCCCAGTACTTC
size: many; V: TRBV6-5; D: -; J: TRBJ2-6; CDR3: CASSPRSGANVLTF; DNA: TGTGCCAGCAGTCCCCGGTCTGGGGCCAACGTCCTGACTTTC
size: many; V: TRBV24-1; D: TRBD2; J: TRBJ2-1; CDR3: CATSDPNLAAYNEQFF; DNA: TGTGCCACCAGTGACCCCAATCTAGCGGCCTACAATGAGCAGTTCTTC
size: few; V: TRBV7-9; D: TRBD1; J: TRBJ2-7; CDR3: CASSTGTGGASYEQYF; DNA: TGTGCCAGCAGCACCGGGACAGGGGGCGCCTCCTACGAGCAGTACTTC
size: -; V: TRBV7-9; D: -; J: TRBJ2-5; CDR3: CASSFGRAEDQYF; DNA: TGTGCCAGCAGCTTTGGCAGGGCGGAGGACCAGTACTTC
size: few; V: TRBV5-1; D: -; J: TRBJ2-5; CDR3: CASSLVGTTQETQYF; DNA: TGCGCCAGCAGCTTGGTCGGGACAACTCAAGAGACCCAGTACTTC
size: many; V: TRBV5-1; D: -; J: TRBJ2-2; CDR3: CASSLYVNTGELFF; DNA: TGCGCCAGCAGCTTGTATGTTAACACCGGGGAGCTGTTTTTT
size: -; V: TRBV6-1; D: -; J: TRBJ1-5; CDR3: CASSASSEPQHF; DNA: TGTGCCAGCAGTGCCTCCTCAGAGCCCCAGCATTTT
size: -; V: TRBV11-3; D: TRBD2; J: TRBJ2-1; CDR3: CASSFTVGLAGGSPYNEQFF; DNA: TGTGCCAGCAGCTTTACAGTGGGACTAGCGGGAGGGTCCCCCTACAATGAGCAGTTCTTC
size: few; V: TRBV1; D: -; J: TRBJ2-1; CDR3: CTSSQGSERQFF; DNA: TGCACCAGCAGCCAAGGCTCCGAGCGGCAGTTCTTC
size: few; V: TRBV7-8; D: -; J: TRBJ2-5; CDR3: CASSFVTGQETQYF; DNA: TGTGCCAGCAGCTTCGTCACAGGGCAAGAGACCCAGTACTTC
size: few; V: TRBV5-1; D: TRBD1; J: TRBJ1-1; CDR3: CASNKGGGTEAFF; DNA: TGCGCCAGCAATAAAGGGGGCGGCACTGAAGCTTTCTTT
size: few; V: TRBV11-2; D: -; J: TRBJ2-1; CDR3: CASSLERLGPEQFF; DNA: TGTGCCAGCAGCTTAGAACGGTTGGGCCCCGAGCAGTTCTTC